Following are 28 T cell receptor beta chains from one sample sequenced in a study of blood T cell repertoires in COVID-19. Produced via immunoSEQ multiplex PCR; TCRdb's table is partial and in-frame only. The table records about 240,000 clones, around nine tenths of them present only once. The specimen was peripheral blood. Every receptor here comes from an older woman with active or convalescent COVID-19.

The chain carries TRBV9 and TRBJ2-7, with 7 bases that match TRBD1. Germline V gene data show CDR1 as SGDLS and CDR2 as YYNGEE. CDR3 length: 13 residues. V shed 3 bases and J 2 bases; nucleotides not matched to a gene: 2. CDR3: CASSGDSTYEQYF. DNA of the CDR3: TGTGCCAGCAGCGGGGACAGTACCTACGAGCAGTACTTC.

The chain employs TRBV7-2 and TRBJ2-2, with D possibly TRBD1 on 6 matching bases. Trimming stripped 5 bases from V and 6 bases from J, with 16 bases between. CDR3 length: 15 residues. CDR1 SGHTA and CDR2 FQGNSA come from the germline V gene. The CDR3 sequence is CASSPSQGIAGELFF. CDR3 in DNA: TGTGCCAGCAGCCCTTCACAGGGTATCGCCGGGGAGCTGTTTTTT.

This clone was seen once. The CDR3 DNA follows: TGTGCCAGCAGTTTCCTGGGACAACCAAATCAGCCCCAGCATTTT. Protein: CASSFLGQPNQPQHF. The chain recombines TRBV27 with TRBJ1-5, with D possibly TRBD1 on 6 matching bases. V shed 3 bases and J shed 4 bases, with 13 bases lying between them. CDR3 length: 15 residues. CDR1 is MNHEY and CDR2 is SMNVEV in the germline V gene (reference sequence).

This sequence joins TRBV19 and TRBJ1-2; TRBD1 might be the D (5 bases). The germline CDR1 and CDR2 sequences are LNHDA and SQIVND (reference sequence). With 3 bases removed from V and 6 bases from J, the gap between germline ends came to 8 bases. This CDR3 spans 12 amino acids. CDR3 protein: CASSMLGDGYTF. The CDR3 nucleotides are TGTGCCAGTAGTATGTTAGGGGATGGCTACACCTTC.

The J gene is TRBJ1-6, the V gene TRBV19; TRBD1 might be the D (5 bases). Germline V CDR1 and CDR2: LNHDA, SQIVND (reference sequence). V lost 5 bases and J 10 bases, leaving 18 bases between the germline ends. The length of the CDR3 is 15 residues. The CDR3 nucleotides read TGTGCCAGTAGTCGACCGGGGGGGAATCGGTCACCCCTCCACTTT. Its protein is CASSRPGGNRSPLHF.

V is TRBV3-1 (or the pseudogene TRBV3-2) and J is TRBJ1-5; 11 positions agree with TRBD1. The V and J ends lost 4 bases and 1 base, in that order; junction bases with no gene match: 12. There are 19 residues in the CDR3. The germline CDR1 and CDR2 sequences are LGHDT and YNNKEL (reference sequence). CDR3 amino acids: CASSRSLGQGARSNQPQHF. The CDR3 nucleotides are TGTGCCAGCAGCCGGAGTTTAGGACAGGGGGCAAGAAGCAATCAGCCCCAGCATTTT.

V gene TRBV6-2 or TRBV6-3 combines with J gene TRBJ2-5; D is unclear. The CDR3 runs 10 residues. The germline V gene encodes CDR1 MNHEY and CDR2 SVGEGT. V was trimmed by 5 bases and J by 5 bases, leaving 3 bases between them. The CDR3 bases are TGTGCCAGCAGTCTCGAGACCCAGTACTTC. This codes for CASSLETQYF.

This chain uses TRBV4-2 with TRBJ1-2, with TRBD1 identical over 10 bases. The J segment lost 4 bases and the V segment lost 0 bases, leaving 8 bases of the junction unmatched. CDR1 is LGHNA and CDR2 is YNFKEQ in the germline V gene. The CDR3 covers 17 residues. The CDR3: CASSQDQGTGELYGYTF. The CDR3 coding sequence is TGTGCCAGCAGCCAAGATCAAGGGACAGGGGAACTCTATGGCTACACCTTC.

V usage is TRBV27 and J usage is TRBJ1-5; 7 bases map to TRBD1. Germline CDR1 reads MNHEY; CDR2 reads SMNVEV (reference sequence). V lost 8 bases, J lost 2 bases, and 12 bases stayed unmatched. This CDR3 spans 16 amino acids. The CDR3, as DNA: TGTGCCAGCGACTTTAAGGGGGACAGCGGCAATCAGCCCCAGCATTTT. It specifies CASDFKGDSGNQPQHF.

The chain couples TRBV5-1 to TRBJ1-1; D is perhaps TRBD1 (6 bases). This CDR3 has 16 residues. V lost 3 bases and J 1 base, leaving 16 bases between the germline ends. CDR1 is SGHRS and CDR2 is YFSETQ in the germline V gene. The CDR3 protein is CASSSIPVGQNTEAFF. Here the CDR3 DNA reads TGCGCCAGCAGCTCTATCCCCGTGGGACAGAACACTGAAGCTTTCTTT.

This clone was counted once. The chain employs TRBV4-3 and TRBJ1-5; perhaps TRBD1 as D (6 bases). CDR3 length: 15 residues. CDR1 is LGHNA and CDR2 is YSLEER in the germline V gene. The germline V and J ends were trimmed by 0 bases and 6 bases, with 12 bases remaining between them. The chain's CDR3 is CASSQDRGWGQPQHF. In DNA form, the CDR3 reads TGCGCCAGCAGCCAAGACAGGGGATGGGGTCAGCCCCAGCATTTT.

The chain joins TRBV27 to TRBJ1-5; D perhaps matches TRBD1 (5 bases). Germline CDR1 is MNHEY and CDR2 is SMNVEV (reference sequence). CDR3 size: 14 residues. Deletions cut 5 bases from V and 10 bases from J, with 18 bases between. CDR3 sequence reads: CASSTSLQVGPQHF. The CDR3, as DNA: TGTGCCAGCAGTACCTCGCTACAGGTCGGCCCCCAGCATTTT.

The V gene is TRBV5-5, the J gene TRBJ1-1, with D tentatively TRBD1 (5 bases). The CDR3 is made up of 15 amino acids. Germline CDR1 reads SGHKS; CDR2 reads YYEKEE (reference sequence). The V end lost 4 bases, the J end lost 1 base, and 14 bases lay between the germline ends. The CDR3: CASSPTGLRNTEAFF. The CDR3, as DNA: TGTGCCAGCAGCCCGACGGGACTGCGGAACACTGAAGCTTTCTTT.

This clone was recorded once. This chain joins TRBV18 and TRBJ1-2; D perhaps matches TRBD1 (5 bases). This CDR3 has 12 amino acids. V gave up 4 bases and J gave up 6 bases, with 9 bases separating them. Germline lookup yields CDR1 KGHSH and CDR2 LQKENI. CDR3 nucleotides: TGTGCCAGCTCACTGCGGGGGGATGGCTACACCTTC. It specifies CASSLRGDGYTF.

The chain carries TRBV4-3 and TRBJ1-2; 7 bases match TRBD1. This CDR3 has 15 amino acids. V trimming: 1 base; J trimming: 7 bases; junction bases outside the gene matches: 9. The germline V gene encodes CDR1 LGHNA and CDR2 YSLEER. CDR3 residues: CASSQGQGSQAGYTF. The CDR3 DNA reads TGCGCCAGCAGCCAAGGACAGGGCAGTCAAGCTGGCTACACCTTC.

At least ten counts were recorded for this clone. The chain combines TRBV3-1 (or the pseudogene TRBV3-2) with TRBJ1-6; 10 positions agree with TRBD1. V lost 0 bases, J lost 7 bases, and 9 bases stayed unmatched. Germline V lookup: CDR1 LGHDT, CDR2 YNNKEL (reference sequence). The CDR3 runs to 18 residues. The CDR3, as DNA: TGTGCCAGCAGCCAAGATTGGGGGACAGGGGCCGTCAATTCACCCCTCCACTTT. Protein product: CASSQDWGTGAVNSPLHF.

The CDR3 DNA sequence: TGTGCCAGTAGTTGGTCTAGCGGGGGGTACACAGATACGCAGTATTTT. Residues: CASSWSSGGYTDTQYF. This chain connects TRBV19 to TRBJ2-3, with TRBD2 matching over 11 bases. The CDR3 runs to 16 residues. V dropped 5 bases and J dropped 2; count of bases not matched to a gene: 6. Per germline, CDR1 LNHDA and CDR2 SQIVND (reference sequence).

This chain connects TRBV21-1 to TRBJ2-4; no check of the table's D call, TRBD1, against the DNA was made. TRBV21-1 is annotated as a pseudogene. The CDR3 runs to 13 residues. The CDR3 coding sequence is TGTGCCAGCTCAGACAGGTGCGAGAACATTCAGTACTTC. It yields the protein CASSDRCENIQYF.

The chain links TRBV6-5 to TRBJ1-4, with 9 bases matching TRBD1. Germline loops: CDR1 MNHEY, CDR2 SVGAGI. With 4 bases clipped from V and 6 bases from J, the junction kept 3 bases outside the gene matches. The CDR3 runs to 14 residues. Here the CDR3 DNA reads TGTGCCAGCAGTTCGACAGGGGGGGATGAAAAACTGTTTTTT. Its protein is CASSSTGGDEKLFF.

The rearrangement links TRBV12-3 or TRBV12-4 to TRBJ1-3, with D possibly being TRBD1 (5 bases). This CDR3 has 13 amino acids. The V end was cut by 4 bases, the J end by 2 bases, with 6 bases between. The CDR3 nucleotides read TGTGCCAGCAGTTGGGGGGCTGGAAACACCATATATTTT. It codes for CASSWGAGNTIYF.

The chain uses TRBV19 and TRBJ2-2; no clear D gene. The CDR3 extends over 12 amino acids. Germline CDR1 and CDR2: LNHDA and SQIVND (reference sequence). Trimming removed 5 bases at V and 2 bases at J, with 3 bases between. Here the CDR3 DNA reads TGTGCCAGTAGTTTAAACACCGGGGAGCTGTTTTTT. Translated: CASSLNTGELFF.

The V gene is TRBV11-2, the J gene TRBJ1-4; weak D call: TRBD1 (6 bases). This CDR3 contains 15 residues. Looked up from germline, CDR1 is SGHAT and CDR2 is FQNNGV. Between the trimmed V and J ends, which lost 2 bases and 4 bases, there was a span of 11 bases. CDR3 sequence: CASSLNRANNEKLFF. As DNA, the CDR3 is TGTGCCAGCAGCTTAAACAGGGCGAATAATGAAAAACTGTTTTTT.

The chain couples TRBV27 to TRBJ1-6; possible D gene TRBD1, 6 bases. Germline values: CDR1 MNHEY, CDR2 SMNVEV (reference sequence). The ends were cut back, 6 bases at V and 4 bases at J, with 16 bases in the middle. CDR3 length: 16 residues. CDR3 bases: TGTGCCAGCAGCCCCCGGGGGGCGGGGTATAATTCACCCCTCCACTTT. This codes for CASSPRGAGYNSPLHF.

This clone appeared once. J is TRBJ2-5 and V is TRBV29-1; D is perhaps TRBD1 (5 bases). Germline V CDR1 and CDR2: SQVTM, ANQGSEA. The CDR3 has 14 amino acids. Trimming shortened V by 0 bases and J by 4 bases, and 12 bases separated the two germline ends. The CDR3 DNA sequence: TGCAGCGTTGAAGATAACAGGCGCATAGAGACCCAGTACTTC. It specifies CSVEDNRRIETQYF.

CDR3 amino acids: CASSFAGRAEAFF. DNA for the CDR3: TGTGCCAGCAGCTTTGCAGGGCGAGCTGAAGCTTTCTTT. J is TRBJ1-1 and V is TRBV7-9; tentatively, D is TRBD1 (5 bases). V lost 3 bases and J lost 6, with 11 bases in between. Germline-derived CDR1 and CDR2 are SEHNR and FQNEAQ (reference sequence). CDR3 length: 13 amino acids.

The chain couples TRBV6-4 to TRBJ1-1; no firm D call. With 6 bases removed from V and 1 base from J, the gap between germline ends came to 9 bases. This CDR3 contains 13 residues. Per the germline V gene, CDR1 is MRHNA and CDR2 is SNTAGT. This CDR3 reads CASRPRGNTEAFF. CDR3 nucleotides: TGTGCCAGCAGGCCTCGGGGGAACACTGAAGCTTTCTTT.

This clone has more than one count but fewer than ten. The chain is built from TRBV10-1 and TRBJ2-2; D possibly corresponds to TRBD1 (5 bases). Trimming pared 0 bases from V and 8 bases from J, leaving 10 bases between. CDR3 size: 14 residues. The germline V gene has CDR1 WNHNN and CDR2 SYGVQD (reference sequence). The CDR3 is CASSESGRVGELFF. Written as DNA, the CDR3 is TGCGCCAGCAGTGAGTCTGGCAGGGTTGGGGAGCTGTTTTTT.

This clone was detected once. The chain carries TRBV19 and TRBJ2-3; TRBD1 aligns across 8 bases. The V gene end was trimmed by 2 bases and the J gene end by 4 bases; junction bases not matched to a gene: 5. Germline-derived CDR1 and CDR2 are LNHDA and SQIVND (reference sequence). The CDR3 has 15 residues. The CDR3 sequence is CASSIKRQGPDTQYF. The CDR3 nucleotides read TGTGCCAGTAGTATAAAACGACAGGGGCCAGATACGCAGTATTTT.